The 16 T cell receptor beta chains given below trace back to one sample, sequenced in a study of Tregs in tolerant kidney transplant recipients. TCRdb's copy holds only in-frame clones and misses some; the assay was immunoSEQ multiplex PCR. The table for this sample gives about 30,000 clones. The starting material was CD8+ T cells from blood, obtained before the transplant. The receptors derive from a human donor who received a combined kidney and bone marrow transplant.

A remark on this clone: The CDR3 end lies 3 residues beyond the end of the read and is filled in from the germline J gene. The chain carries TRBV5-6 and TRBJ2-1; D may be TRBD1 (6 bases). V was shortened by 2 bases and J by 3 bases, with 12 bases between the two germline ends. The CDR3 runs to 15 residues. Germline V gives CDR1 SGHDT, CDR2 YYEEEE. The CDR3 loop is CASSFAQGIYNEQFF. CDR3 DNA (partial): TGTGCCAGCAGCTTTGCCCAGGGGATCTACAATGAG.

As to this clone: The sequenced fragment ends 3 residues before the CDR3 boundary, so the rest is inferred from the germline J gene. This chain connects TRBV30 to TRBJ2-1; tentatively, D is TRBD2 (5 bases). From germline, CDR1 is GTSNPN and CDR2 SVGIG (reference sequence). CDR3 length: 12 residues. Deletions cut 1 base from V and 5 bases from J, with 6 bases between. The CDR3: CAWSGLHNEQFF. CDR3 DNA, as far as it was read: TGTGCCTGGAGTGGACTACACAATGAG.

Concerning this clone itself: The read stops 3 residues short of the end of the CDR3; the missing end is completed from the germline J gene. The chain is built from TRBV20-1 and TRBJ1-2; 9 bases fit TRBD1. Germline-derived CDR1 and CDR2 are DFQATT and SNEGSKA (reference sequence). The trim removed 6 bases at V and 7 bases at J, leaving 12 bases unmatched. There are 14 residues in the CDR3. The sequenced CDR3 bases are TGCAGTGCCAGGGACAGGGAAGTCTTTGGTGGC. Amino acids: CSARDREVFGG. The complete CDR3 sequence is CSARDREVFGGYTF.

Details on this clone: The CDR3 end lies 3 residues beyond the end of the read and is filled in from the germline J gene. The chain has TRBV10-3 and TRBJ2-7; perhaps TRBD2 as D (6 bases). V lost 6 bases, J lost 0 bases, and 15 bases lay in between. The CDR3 runs 15 residues. The germline gives CDR1 ENHRY, CDR2 SYGVKD. The sequenced CDR3 bases are TGTGCCATCAGGGATACCGGGACTGTCTCCTACGAG. This translates into CAIRDTGTVSYE. The whole CDR3 reads CAIRDTGTVSYEQYF.

Concerning this clone: The read comes to an end 3 residues before the CDR3 does, leaving the germline J gene to fill in the end. The chain combines TRBV19 with TRBJ1-5; 7 bases are shared with TRBD1. V was clipped by 3 bases and J by 0 bases; unmatched bases: 5. The CDR3 is made up of 16 amino acids. Germline loops: CDR1 LNHDA, CDR2 SQIVND (reference sequence). CDR3 sequence: CASSMGTAYSNQPQHF. CDR3 DNA, as far as it was read: TGTGCCAGTAGTATGGGGACAGCGTATAGCAATCAGCCC.

Points on this clone: The CDR3 end falls 3 residues outside the read, so it is completed with the germline J gene. The chain carries TRBV7-9 and TRBJ1-3, with D hard to call. Trimming removed 5 bases at V and 0 bases at J, with 8 bases between. The CDR3 loop spans 14 amino acids. Germline V gene lookup returns CDR1 SEHNR and CDR2 FQNEAQ (reference sequence). CDR3: CASSPANSGNTIYF. The sequenced CDR3 bases are TGTGCCAGCAGCCCCGCGAACTCTGGAAACACC.

In the case of this clone: The read finishes 3 residues shy of the CDR3 end, and the germline J gene is used to complete it. This rearrangement joins TRBV30 to TRBJ2-5; D possibly corresponds to TRBD2 (6 bases). The germline V gene has CDR1 GTSNPN and CDR2 SVGIG (reference sequence). Trimming stripped 3 bases from V and 1 base from J, with 12 bases between. The CDR3 extends over 14 amino acids. CDR3 DNA (partial): TGTGCCTGGAGGGGACGGGGACTCCAAGAGACC. Encoded protein: CAWRGRGLQET. From start to end, the CDR3 is CAWRGRGLQETQYF.

Note on this clone: Sequencing ends 3 residues short of the CDR3 end; the germline J gene provides the rest. The rearrangement uses TRBV7-2 and TRBJ2-7; D remains ambiguous. V was cut by 1 base and J by 2 bases, with 9 bases left in between. Germline V gene lookup returns CDR1 SGHTA and CDR2 FQGNSA. The length of the CDR3 is 14 residues. CDR3 bases read: TGTGCCAGCAGCTTAGTCCCTCCAGCCTACGAG. Residues: CASSLVPPAYE. From start to end, the CDR3 is CASSLVPPAYEQYF. Using reference TRBV7-2 and TRBJ2-7 for the parts outside the CDR3, the full variable domain is GAGVSQSPSNKVTEKGKDVELRCDPISGHTALYWYRQSLGQGLEFLIYFQGNSAPDKSGLPSDRFSAERTGGSVSTLTIQRTQQEDSAVYLCASSLVPPAYEQYFGPGTRLTVT.

In the case of this clone: From the germline J gene comes the end of the CDR3, since the read stops 3 residues before it. This rearrangement joins TRBV19 to TRBJ2-3; 14 bases agree with TRBD2. Trimming at V came to 5 bases and at J to 4 bases, leaving 2 bases not matched to a gene. The CDR3 totals 15 residues. In germline, CDR1 is LNHDA, CDR2 SQIVND (reference sequence). The CDR3 region is CASSLGLAGADTQYF. The sequenced CDR3 bases are TGTGCCAGTAGTTTGGGACTAGCGGGAGCAGATACG.

Comments on this clone: One end of the junction does not line up with germline, which may come from a read error. The CDR3 end falls 3 residues outside the read, so it is completed with the germline J gene. The V gene is TRBV7-7, the J gene TRBJ2-7; 10 bases are shared with TRBD2. CDR3 size: 15 residues. Germline CDR1 and CDR2: SSHAT and FNYEAQ (reference sequence). Here the CDR3 reads CASSPGLAGAYEQYF. The sequenced part of the CDR3 DNA is TGTGCTAGCAGCCCCGGGCTAGCGGGAGCGTACGAG.

Remarks on this clone: The read terminates 3 residues before the CDR3 end, so the remaining end is supplied by the germline J gene. The chain uses TRBV6-2 or TRBV6-3 and TRBJ2-5; D might be TRBD2 (5 bases). Trimming took 10 bases from V and 2 from J, leaving 26 bases between them. Germline values: CDR1 MNHEY, CDR2 SVGEGT. This CDR3 has 17 amino acids. CDR3 sequence: CATLHARGLASQETQYF. CDR3 DNA, as far as it was read: TGTGCCACCTTACACGCCCGAGGACTCGCCTCACAAGAGACC.

As regards this clone: The read falls 3 residues short of the CDR3 end, and the missing part is taken from the germline J gene. J is TRBJ2-7 and V is TRBV5-1; TRBD1 matches at 11 bases. Germline CDR1 reads SGHRS; CDR2 reads YFSETQ. With 0 bases clipped from V and 4 bases from J, the junction kept 6 bases outside the gene matches. CDR3 length: 16 amino acids. The CDR3 DNA, read in part, is TGCGCCAGCAGCTTGGGGGACAGGGGGAAGATATACGAG. It codes for CASSLGDRGKIYE. Given in full, the CDR3 is CASSLGDRGKIYEQYF.

Concerning this clone: Read data end 3 residues before the CDR3 end; the end is taken from the germline J gene. The genes are TRBV19 and TRBJ2-1, with a weak D call TRBD2 (7 bases). Trimming removed 5 bases at V and 4 bases at J, with 15 bases between. This CDR3 contains 15 residues. Germline loops: CDR1 LNHDA, CDR2 SQIVND (reference sequence). The CDR3 here is CASSWTEGGYNEQFF. CDR3 DNA, as far as it was read: TGTGCCAGTAGTTGGACAGAGGGAGGGTACAATGAG. The full variable domain, in which reference TRBV19 and TRBJ2-1 provide the parts outside the CDR3, is DGGITQSPKYLFRKEGQNVTLSCEQNLNHDAMYWYRQDPGQGLRLIYYSQIVNDFQKGDIAEGYSVSREKKESFPLTVTSAQKNPTAFYLCASSWTEGGYNEQFFGPGTRLTVL.

A word on this clone: Read data end 3 residues before the CDR3 end; the end is taken from the germline J gene. The V call is TRBV7-9, the J call TRBJ2-3, with D tentatively TRBD2 (5 bases). CDR3 length: 12 amino acids. The V gene's germline CDR1 is SEHNR and CDR2 FQNEAQ (reference sequence). Trimming removed 4 bases from V and 4 bases from J, with 6 bases in between. The CDR3 DNA, read in part, is TGTGCCAGCAGCTACGGGGCAGATACG. This translates into CASSYGADT. Given in full, the CDR3 is CASSYGADTQYF.

Details on this clone: Read sequence stops 3 residues before the CDR3 end, and the germline J gene provides the missing end. The chain carries TRBV7-6 and TRBJ1-3, with 9 positions matching TRBD1. J was trimmed by 6 bases and V by 5 bases; bases with no gene match: 5. This CDR3 comprises 14 residues. CDR1 and CDR2 from the germline V gene are SGHVS and FNYEAQ. The CDR3 protein is CASSPGQGINTIYF. CDR3 DNA, as far as it was read: TGTGCCAGCAGCCCCGGACAGGGGATAAACACC.

With regard to this clone: The read comes to an end 3 residues before the CDR3 does, leaving the germline J gene to fill in the end. The gene calls are TRBV7-6 and TRBJ2-5; 8 bases are a match to TRBD1. After removal of 5 bases from V and 5 bases from J, the junction contained 13 bases not matched to a gene. Germline-derived CDR1 and CDR2 are SGHVS and FNYEAQ. The CDR3 is made up of 16 amino acids. CDR3 in amino acids: CASSPRGQGAWETQYF. CDR3 DNA, as far as it was read: TGTGCCAGCAGCCCGAGGGGGCAGGGGGCCTGGGAGACC.